The T cell receptor beta chain described here comes from a study of CD8 T cells in Susac syndrome. RNA, at about 0.5 to 1 ug, was reverse transcribed with random hexamers. TCRdb re-called the immunoSEQ multiplex PCR reads through MiXCR, storing one row per CDR3 protein. In the table there are around 170,000 distinct CDR3 sequences, around 94% of which are singletons. V gave up 0 bases and J gave up 0 bases; unmatched junction bases: 6. Germline V gene lookup returns CDR1 LGHNA and CDR2 YSLEER. The CDR3 is 17 amino acids. The TEMRA cells underwent FACS enrichment, while the CD8+ and CD4+ T cells underwent negative isolation.

This receptor was obtained from a human donor with Susac syndrome. Sequences were obtained from CD4+ T cells from PBMCs. The V call is TRBV4-3, the J call TRBJ2-3; TRBD1 aligns across 7 bases. CDR3 nucleotide sequence: TGCGCCAGCAGCCAAGATCCGGGACAGCGAAGCACAGATACGCAGTATTTT. Translation: CASSQDPGQRSTDTQYF.